The rows below give T cell receptor beta chains drawn from one sample of a study of T-cell reconstitution after alpha-beta-depleted transplantation in children. TCRdb re-called the PCR reads with MiXCR, one entry per CDR3 protein. The data contain 300,000 to 400,000 distinct CDR3 sequences, less than 15% of them singletons. Sequences were derived from PBMCs, sampled from the stem cell graft. Source of these receptors: a human donor who donated a stem cell graft to a child with Fanconi anemia. The CDR3 runs from the conserved cysteine through the conserved F or W. D genes are given only for firm matches. Clone size, where shown, is once, few, many, or a class for clones that have expanded.

D gene,J gene,V gene,clone size,CDR3 DNA,CDR3 protein
TRBD1,TRBJ1-1,TRBV19,NA,TGTGCCAGTAGCTACACCGGGACAGAGAACACTGAAGCTTTCTTT,CASSYTGTENTEAFF
NA,TRBJ1-6,TRBV5-6,many,TGTGCCAGCAGCCGCCTAGAGGGAGATTCACCCCTCCACTTT,CASSRLEGDSPLHF
NA,TRBJ2-2,TRBV25-1,many,TGTGCCAGCAGTGTGGGTATAAACACCGGGGAGCTGTTTTTT,CASSVGINTGELFF
NA,TRBJ2-3,TRBV29-1,many,TGCAGCGTCGGACAGATCACAGATACGCAGTATTTT,CSVGQITDTQYF
TRBD1,TRBJ1-1,TRBV15,few,TGTGCCACCAGCAGAGATACAGGGGGCGTCACTGAAGCTTTCTTT,CATSRDTGGVTEAFF
NA,TRBJ2-1,TRBV5-1,NA,TGCGCCAGCAGCTTGTTTGGGACAAGCAATGAGCAGTTCTTC,CASSLFGTSNEQFF
NA,TRBJ2-3,TRBV4-3,NA,TGCGCCAGCAGCCCCATGACGGGGTTCACAGATACGCAGTATTTT,CASSPMTGFTDTQYF
NA,TRBJ2-3,TRBV7-6,many,TGTGCCAGCAGCTTACGGGTTATGGCAGATACGCAGTATTTT,CASSLRVMADTQYF
TRBD1,TRBJ2-4,TRBV15,NA,TGTGCCACCAGCGTGGGACAGGGAAAAAACATTCAGTACTTC,CATSVGQGKNIQYF
NA,TRBJ2-2,TRBV4-3,many,TGCGCCAGCAGCCAACTGACGAACACCGGGGAGCTGTTTTTT,CASSQLTNTGELFF
NA,TRBJ2-1,TRBV4-2,few,TGTGCCAGCAGCCAAGATCATCTGACGGTCCTCGAGGATGAGCAGTTCTTC,CASSQDHLTVLEDEQFF
NA,TRBJ1-6,TRBV4-3,NA,TGCGCCAGCAGCCAAGATCACAGTTTCTATAATTCACCCCTCCACTTT,CASSQDHSFYNSPLHF
NA,TRBJ2-7,TRBV27,NA,TGTGCCAGCAGTCCCGCTGGCTACGAGCAGTACTTC,CASSPAGYEQYF
TRBD1,TRBJ1-1,TRBV4-3,NA,TGCGCCAGCAAGGGACAGGGGACCAACACTGAAGCTTTCTTT,CASKGQGTNTEAFF
NA,TRBJ1-3,TRBV2,few,TGTGCCAGCAAACTTCGGTTTCGGACGCAGAGCTCTGGAAACACCATATATTTT,CASKLRFRTQSSGNTIYF
TRBD1,TRBJ2-5,TRBV6-1,few,TGTGCCAGCAGTGAGGACAGGGAGACCCAGTACTTC,CASSEDRETQYF
TRBD1,TRBJ2-7,TRBV7-8,NA,TGTGCCAGCAGCGACAGACAGGGCTCCTACGAGCAGTACTTC,CASSDRQGSYEQYF
TRBD1,TRBJ1-1,TRBV6-5,many,TGTGCCAGCAGGCCCCGGGACAGGGGGAACACTGAAGCTTTCTTT,CASRPRDRGNTEAFF
TRBD1,TRBJ1-5,TRBV12-3/TRBV12-4,few,TGTGCCAGCAGCAAAGGACAGGGACTCGTCGGGCCCCAGCATTTT,CASSKGQGLVGPQHF
NA,TRBJ2-5,TRBV5-6,few,TGTGCCAGCTCCATTGTAGAGACCCAGTACTTC,CASSIVETQYF
NA,TRBJ2-3,TRBV19,few,TGTGCCAGTAGGAGGCACAGGTCCTTGGATACGCAGTATTTT,CASRRHRSLDTQYF
TRBD1,TRBJ1-2,TRBV7-2,NA,TGTGCCAGCAGCGCAGGGGGGTACTATGGCTACACCTTC,CASSAGGYYGYTF
NA,TRBJ1-1,TRBV6-5,few,TGTGCCAGTCTGCGGACCGGGGCACTGAACACTGAAGCTTTCTTT,CASLRTGALNTEAFF